This T cell receptor (beta chain) emerged from a study of cytomegalovirus exposure and HLA in healthy donors. To note about this clone: This CDR3 is also generated by other DNA sequences in the sample.

With 60 Vbeta and 13 Jbeta primers, the PCR was carried out. TCRdb's table, derived via immunoSEQ multiplex PCR, lists solely in-frame clones and lacks some. The repertoire has 210,000 or so clones, 70% to 80% of them found once; the top ten carry about 0.2%. The V gene end was trimmed by 2 bases and the J gene end by 6 bases; junction bases not matched to a gene: 5. Germline-derived CDR1 and CDR2 are SGHRS and YFSETQ. The CDR3 is 15 residues long. The V and J genes are TRBV5-1 and TRBJ2-1, with 10 nucleotides matching TRBD2. This TCR was sampled from a girl aged 2 to 9 in good health and CMV-seronegative. Sequenced sample: PBMCs. CDR3 residues: CASSLAGGPGNEQFF. The CDR3 nucleotides are TGCGCCAGCAGCTTAGCGGGAGGGCCGGGCAATGAGCAGTTCTTC.